The 27 T cell receptor beta chains reported below all come from one sample, sequenced in a study of cytotoxic CD8 clonotypes in ibrutinib-treated CLL (dated by TCRdb to the early 2020s). Libraries were made using the immunoSEQ multiplex PCR assay. TCRdb holds this immuneACCESS table with in-frame rearrangements only. Some clones are missing; in checked studies, unresolved V genes explain under half, and the rest has no known cause. In this sample the table shows hundreds of thousands of clones, 70% of which occur a single time. Less than 20% of the sample is held by the ten biggest clonotypes. The time point label of this sample denotes: around 25 months on ibrutinib. This material consisted of PBMCs, taken after 24 months of ibrutinib treatment. Receptors were obtained from a human donor with chronic lymphocytic leukemia.

This clone was recorded a few times. The chain carries TRBV2 and TRBJ2-1; the D gene is possibly TRBD2 (7 bases). Looked up from germline, CDR1 is SNHLY and CDR2 is FYNNEI. This CDR3 has 14 residues. Trimming cost V 7 bases and J 7 bases, with 17 bases left between them. The CDR3, as DNA: TGTGCCAGCACCTTCATCCGGGGGGCGAATGAGCAGTTCTTC. It codes for CASTFIRGANEQFF.

The chain recombines TRBV7-9 with TRBJ1-4; TRBD1 matches at 9 bases. Germline CDR1 and CDR2: SEHNR and FQNEAQ (reference sequence). J was trimmed by 8 bases and V by 5 bases; bases with no gene match: 6. The CDR3 spans 14 residues. CDR3 nucleotide sequence: TGTGCCAGCAGCCAGGGACAGGGTTGGGAAAAACTGTTTTTT. Translated: CASSQGQGWEKLFF.

The chain links TRBV28 to TRBJ1-2; perhaps TRBD1 as D (6 bases). CDR1 is MDHEN and CDR2 is SYDVKM in the germline V gene. The germline V and J ends were trimmed by 7 bases and 0 bases, with 12 bases remaining between them. The CDR3 sequence is 14 residues long. CDR3 DNA sequence: TGTGCCAGCATTTCCAGGGGCGCTAACTATGGCTACACCTTC. Translated, it gives CASISRGANYGYTF.

The chain uses TRBV11-2 and TRBJ1-1; D is undetermined. V lost 0 bases and J 0 bases, leaving 8 bases between the germline ends. The CDR3 has 15 residues. Germline V gives CDR1 SGHAT, CDR2 FQNNGV. CDR3 nucleotide sequence: TGTGCCAGCAGCTTAGATGGTGGCATGAACACTGAAGCTTTCTTT. Translated, it gives CASSLDGGMNTEAFF. The full variable domain, its missing parts supplied by reference TRBV11-2 and TRBJ1-1, is EAGVAQSPRYKIIEKRQSVAFWCNPISGHATLYWYQQILGQGPKLLIQFQNNGVVDDSQLPKDRFSAERLKGVDSTLKIQPAKLEDSAVYLCASSLDGGMNTEAFFGQGTRLTVV.

This clone was observed a handful of times. This chain uses TRBV6-6 with TRBJ2-1, with D perhaps matching TRBD2 (5 bases). Germline CDR1 MNHNY, CDR2 SVGAGI (reference sequence). The CDR3 sequence is 15 residues long. V was clipped by 4 bases and J by 5 bases, with 15 bases between them. CDR3 loop: CASSSHIAFDNEQFF. The CDR3 DNA reads as TGTGCCAGCAGTTCCCACATAGCGTTTGACAATGAGCAGTTCTTC.

As DNA, the CDR3 is TGTGCCACCCAAGGACCTACCTGGGAGACCCAGTACTTC. It translates to CATQGPTWETQYF. The chain joins TRBV9 to TRBJ2-5; no clear D. The V gene's germline CDR1 is SGDLS and CDR2 YYNGEE. This CDR3 is 13 amino acids long. Trimming took 9 bases from V and 5 from J, leaving 17 bases between them.

This chain connects TRBV5-1 to TRBJ2-7; 8 bases match TRBD1. The CDR3 contains 18 residues. CDR1 is SGHRS, CDR2 YFSETQ, per germline. J lost 3 bases, V lost 4 bases, and 18 bases had no gene match. The CDR3 bases are TGCGCCAGCAGCCAGCGGGTTTATTCAGGGGGCCCATACTACGAGCAGTACTTC. This gives the protein CASSQRVYSGGPYYEQYF.

The chain has TRBV7-3 and TRBJ2-5, with 7 bases lining up with TRBD1. The J segment lost 1 base and the V segment lost 3 bases, leaving 2 bases of the junction unmatched. There are 14 residues in the CDR3. The germline gives CDR1 SGHTA, CDR2 FQGTGA. CDR3 sequence reads: CASSLAGGQETQYF. The CDR3 DNA reads as TGTGCCAGCAGCTTGGCAGGGGGCCAAGAGACCCAGTACTTC.

The chain links TRBV4-2 to TRBJ1-2; 7 bases fit TRBD1. V shed 5 bases and J 4 bases; nucleotides not matched to a gene: 13. Germline CDR1 LGHNA, CDR2 YNFKEQ. The CDR3 consists of 16 residues. The CDR3, as DNA: TGTGCCAGCAGCGCAGCCCTAGAGGGGGCGACCTATGGCTACACCTTC. Its translation is CASSAALEGATYGYTF.

The rearrangement joins TRBV27 to TRBJ2-7, with TRBD1 matching over 7 bases. The CDR3 is 15 residues long. CDR1 and CDR2 (germline): MNHEY, SMNVEV (reference sequence). The V and J ends lost 4 bases and 0 bases, in that order; junction bases with no gene match: 6. CDR3 in DNA: TGTGCCAGCAGTTCAGGCAGGGGGAGCTCCTACGAGCAGTACTTC. This codes for CASSSGRGSSYEQYF.

V and J are TRBV7-9 and TRBJ2-5; possibly TRBD2 for D (5 bases). Trimming took off 4 bases at V and 5 bases at J, with 17 bases between the two ends. Germline lookup yields CDR1 SEHNR and CDR2 FQNEAQ (reference sequence). The CDR3 runs 15 residues. As DNA, the CDR3 is TGTGCCAGCAGCTCACTCCCTATATCGGGGGAGACCCAGTACTTC. Translated, it gives CASSSLPISGETQYF.

The chain recombines TRBV28 with TRBJ2-2; 16 nucleotides agree with TRBD2. V lost 10 bases, J lost 5 bases, and 16 bases stayed unmatched. This CDR3 spans 19 amino acids. Germline V gives CDR1 MDHEN, CDR2 SYDVKM. The DNA for the CDR3 is TGTGCCACGGACCCCAGGAGGGGACTAGCGGGAGGGGGGACCGGGGAGCTGTTTTTT. Residues: CATDPRRGLAGGGTGELFF.

V is TRBV6-5 and J is TRBJ1-2, with D uncertain. V lost 0 bases and J 6 bases, leaving 8 bases between the germline ends. The CDR3 length is 13 residues. The germline gives CDR1 MNHEY, CDR2 SVGAGI. DNA of the CDR3: TGTGCCAGCAGTTACTCAAGCGGGAATGGCTACACCTTC. Translating gives CASSYSSGNGYTF.

The genes are TRBV11-2 and TRBJ1-5; D possibly corresponds to TRBD1 (5 bases). CDR1 is SGHAT, CDR2 FQNNGV, per germline. This CDR3 has 16 amino acids. The V end was cut by 0 bases, the J end by 0 bases, with 9 bases between. The CDR3 nucleotides are TGTGCCAGCAGCTTAGAAGGGACTTTTAGCAATCAGCCCCAGCATTTT. Translating gives CASSLEGTFSNQPQHF.

CDR3 coding DNA: TGTGCCAGCAGCTCCAGACTAGCGGAGGCAGATACGCAGTATTTT. It translates to CASSSRLAEADTQYF. V usage is TRBV9 and J usage is TRBJ2-3; 9 nucleotides agree with TRBD2. Germline CDR1 SGDLS, CDR2 YYNGEE. The CDR3 totals 15 residues. The J segment lost 4 bases and the V segment lost 4 bases, leaving 7 bases of the junction unmatched.

As concerns this clone: The same CDR3 can be traced to other DNA sequences in this sample. V gene TRBV27 combines with J gene TRBJ2-7; D tentatively reads TRBD1 or TRBD2 (5 bases each). CDR1 is MNHEY and CDR2 is SMNVEV in the germline V gene (reference sequence). Trimming shortened V by 6 bases and J by 1 base, and 10 bases separated the two germline ends. The CDR3 totals 13 residues. The CDR3: CASSRDGSYEQYF. For the CDR3, the DNA is TGTGCCAGCAGCCGGGACGGATCCTACGAGCAGTACTTC.

The chain is built from TRBV9 and TRBJ2-7; unclear D gene. CDR1 is SGDLS, CDR2 YYNGEE, per germline. This CDR3 is built from 14 residues. The V end lost 6 bases, the J end lost 1 base, and 14 bases lay between the germline ends. DNA for the CDR3: TGTGCCAGCAACGACGGTAGTGGGTCCTACGAGCAGTACTTC. Translating it yields CASNDGSGSYEQYF.

This chain joins TRBV28 and TRBJ2-3; TRBD1 or TRBD2 may be the D gene (6 bases each). There are 16 residues in the CDR3. Trimming stripped 3 bases from V and 4 bases from J, with 17 bases between. Germline V gene data show CDR1 as MDHEN and CDR2 as SYDVKM. The CDR3, as DNA: TGTGCCAGCAGTTTCGACGGGGGCTTGTTAGCAGATACGCAGTATTTT. Protein product: CASSFDGGLLADTQYF.

The J gene is TRBJ2-7, the V gene TRBV4-2; D unclear. Germline CDR1 and CDR2: LGHNA and YNFKEQ. The CDR3 loop spans 12 amino acids. V lost 0 bases and J lost 4, with 4 bases in between. The CDR3 protein is CASSQDLYEQYF. Written as DNA, the CDR3 is TGTGCCAGCAGCCAAGATCTGTACGAGCAGTACTTC.

The CDR3 DNA follows: TGTGCCAGCGGGGATCCCTACAATGAGCAGTTCTTC. This encodes CASGDPYNEQFF. This sequence joins TRBV28 and TRBJ2-1; the D is unclear. The CDR3 loop spans 12 amino acids. V shed 8 bases and J shed 2 bases, with 7 bases lying between them. The germline gives CDR1 MDHEN, CDR2 SYDVKM.

J is TRBJ2-3 and V is TRBV27, with TRBD1 matching 7 bases. CDR1 is MNHEY and CDR2 is SMNVEV in the germline V gene (reference sequence). Unmatched junction bases numbered 9, after V lost 2 bases and J lost 1 base. CDR3 size: 17 residues. In DNA, the CDR3 is TGTGCCAGCAGTTTAACAGGGCAGGGGGTGGGCACAGATACGCAGTATTTT. It codes for CASSLTGQGVGTDTQYF.

This clone was recorded once. The chain is built from TRBV30 and TRBJ2-3, with a tentative D call TRBD2 (6 bases). The V gene's germline CDR1 is GTSNPN and CDR2 SVGIG (reference sequence). The CDR3 has 14 amino acids. Trimming shortened V by 5 bases and J by 1 base, and 13 bases separated the two germline ends. CDR3 bases: TGTGCCTGGGCCAGGTCGGGGGGCACAGATACGCAGTATTTT. It translates to CAWARSGGTDTQYF.

The J gene is TRBJ2-7, the V gene TRBV7-9; D may be TRBD2 (5 bases). The CDR3 spans 13 residues. V was clipped by 2 bases and J by 3 bases, with 8 bases between them. CDR1 is SEHNR, CDR2 FQNEAQ, per germline (reference sequence). CDR3 DNA sequence: TGTGCCAGCAGCTTAACTAGAGGCTACGAGCAGTACTTC. Translation gives CASSLTRGYEQYF.

The gene calls are TRBV6-1 and TRBJ1-4; D unclear. Germline V gives CDR1 MNHNS, CDR2 SASEGT. V lost 0 bases to trimming and J lost 3 bases, with 11 bases between them. The CDR3 runs 16 residues. The CDR3 region has the DNA TGTGCCAGCAGTGAAGCGCGGGGTATAGCTAATGAAAAACTGTTTTTT. Protein: CASSEARGIANEKLFF.

This clone was counted a few times. The chain joins TRBV19 to TRBJ1-2; 8 bases map to TRBD1. Trimming took 5 bases from V and 4 from J; bases not matched to a gene: 6. There are 14 residues in the CDR3. Per the germline V gene, CDR1 is LNHDA and CDR2 is SQIVND (reference sequence). CDR3 nucleotides: TGTGCCAGTAGTGGGCAGGGGGCCTTCTATGGCTACACCTTC. Translating gives CASSGQGAFYGYTF.

This chain connects TRBV19 to TRBJ1-5; TRBD1 is a possible D gene (6 bases). The CDR3 covers 13 residues. The V end lost 6 bases, the J end lost 2 bases, and 8 bases lay between the germline ends. From germline, CDR1 is LNHDA and CDR2 SQIVND (reference sequence). The CDR3 region has the DNA TGTGCCAGTAGCCGACAGGGCAATCAGCCCCAGCATTTT. This codes for CASSRQGNQPQHF.

The V call is TRBV7-3, the J call TRBJ1-2, with D unresolved. This CDR3 has 13 amino acids. Germline CDR1 reads SGHTA; CDR2 reads FQGTGA. V shed 2 bases and J shed 8 bases, with 12 bases lying between them. The CDR3 loop reads CASSLDSSQGYTF. The CDR3 DNA is TGTGCCAGCAGCTTAGACTCCTCACAGGGCTACACCTTC. Using reference TRBV7-3 and TRBJ1-2 for the parts outside the CDR3, the full variable domain is GAGVSQTPSNKVTEKGKYVELRCDPISGHTALYWYRQSLGQGPEFLIYFQGTGAADDSGLPNDRFFAVRPEGSVSTLKIQRTERGDSAVYLCASSLDSSQGYTFGSGTRLTVV.